This TCR beta chain was documented in a study of T cell changes during pregnancy in multiple sclerosis. The CDR3 contains 17 residues. V was clipped by 5 bases and J by 4 bases; unmatched bases: 6. Germline-derived CDR1 and CDR2 are SEHNR and FQNEAQ (reference sequence). The method was immunoSEQ multiplex PCR; TCRdb's version includes in-frame clones alone and lacks a portion of them. The repertoire consists of fewer than 80,000 clones, with 70% to 90% occurring once and the leading ten covering about 0.9%. The TCR comes from a female donor in good health, enrolled as a control in a pregnancy study. The gene calls are TRBV7-9 and TRBJ2-3; TRBD2 matches at 16 bases. Material: peripheral blood, obtained in the first trimester of pregnancy. The CDR3 region has the DNA TGTGCCAGCAGCCTGGGACTAGCGGGGGGGGAACCAGATACGCAGTATTTT. Translation gives CASSLGLAGGEPDTQYF. Drawing the rest from reference TRBV7-9 and TRBJ2-3, the complete variable domain is DTGVSQNPRHKITKRGQNVTFRCDPISEHNRLYWYRQTLGQGPEFLTYFQNEAQLEKSRLLSDRFSAERPKGSFSTLEIQRTEQGDSAMYLCASSLGLAGGEPDTQYFGPGTRLTVL.